Presented here are 8 T cell receptor beta chains from one specimen sequenced in a study of blood T cells in healthy people across ages. Next came a second PCR, run for 7 to 11 cycles, which used a sample-barcoded 5' primer along with a J-beta primer mix. Using its own MiXCR run on the 5' RACE reads, TCRdb lists one record per CDR3 protein. The sample includes approximately 790,000 distinct CDR3 sequences, under 80% of them seen just once. The sequenced sample consisted of blood. The origin of the receptors is a man aged 25 to 40 in good health.

The rearrangement links TRBV29-1 to TRBJ2-3; no reliable D call. Trimming took off 0 bases at V and 2 bases at J, with 9 bases between the two ends. The CDR3 length is 14 residues. CDR1 is SQVTM and CDR2 is ANQGSEA in the germline V gene. CDR3 sequence: CSVEDETNTDTQYF. The CDR3 DNA reads TGCAGCGTTGAAGATGAGACAAACACAGATACGCAGTATTTT.

This clonotype appeared a single time. One junction end disagrees with the germline gene, perhaps due to a read error. The chain couples TRBV7-9 to TRBJ1-1, with D perhaps TRBD1 (5 bases). This CDR3 is built from 14 residues. Germline CDR1 and CDR2: SEHNR and FQNEAQ (reference sequence). CDR3 loop: CASSLNSGNTGAFF. The CDR3 coding sequence is TGTGCCAGCAGCCTTAACTCAGGGAACACTGGAGCTTTCTTT.

Turning to this clonotype: A read error may produce the germline difference seen at one junction end. The chain is built from TRBV7-2 and TRBJ1-1; TRBD1 matches 9 bases. Germline V gene lookup returns CDR1 SGHTA and CDR2 FQGNSA. The CDR3 sequence is 17 residues long. The CDR3 loop reads CASSSIPGQGQCTETFF. DNA of the CDR3: TGTGCCAGCAGCTCTATACCGGGACAGGGACAGTGCACTGAAACTTTCTTT.

The chain has TRBV3-1 and TRBJ2-1, with D uncertain. The J call could be wrong; TRBJ2-7 is a better fit for the DNA end. CDR1 is LGHDT, CDR2 YNNKEL, per germline (reference sequence). CDR3 length: 14 residues. The CDR3 loop is CASSLLSSYNEQYF. The CDR3 nucleotides read TGTGCCAGCAGCCTCCTGAGCTCCTACAATGAGCAGTACTTC.

The chain joins TRBV5-6 to TRBJ2-1, with 8 bases lining up with TRBD2. Germline CDR1 SGHDT, CDR2 YYEEEE. V lost 4 bases to trimming and J lost 7 bases; unmatched junction nucleotides: 13. CDR3 length equals 16 residues. The CDR3 DNA sequence: TGTGCCAGCAGCAAGGAACTAGCGGCGTCGTTGAATGAGCAGTTCTTC. Translating gives CASSKELAASLNEQFF. The full variable domain, rest sourced from reference TRBV5-6 and TRBJ2-1, is DAGVTQSPTHLIKTRGQQVTLRCSPKSGHDTVSWYQQALGQGPQFIFQYYEEEERQRGNFPDRFSGHQFPNYSSELNVNALLLGDSALYLCASSKELAASLNEQFFGPGTRLTVL.

The chain employs TRBV7-9 and TRBJ2-2, with D possibly matching TRBD2 (5 bases). CDR3 length equals 17 residues. Per the germline V gene, CDR1 is SEHNR and CDR2 is FQNEAQ (reference sequence). Trimming cost V 5 bases and J 5 bases, with 21 bases left between them. CDR3 sequence reads: CASSPSKGRRGTGELFF. CDR3 nucleotide sequence: TGTGCCAGCAGCCCAAGCAAGGGTAGACGGGGAACCGGGGAGCTGTTTTTT.

This chain links TRBV27 with TRBJ2-5, with D possibly matching TRBD2 (7 bases). The DNA end is more similar to TRBJ2-7, so the J call may be wrong. Germline V gene data show CDR1 as MNHEY and CDR2 as SMNVEV (reference sequence). This CDR3 is built from 16 residues. CDR3 bases: TGTGCCAGCAGCCAAGAGGGGGGCGGGGGCTCCTACGAGCAGTACTTC. This sequence encodes CASSQEGGGGSYEQYF.

V and J are TRBV4-1 and TRBJ2-3; 12 bases fit TRBD2. V shed 3 bases and J 5 bases; nucleotides not matched to a gene: 6. The CDR3 is made up of 16 amino acids. CDR1 and CDR2 from the germline V gene are MGHRA and YSYEKL. The CDR3 DNA is TGCGCCAGCAGCCACAAGCCTAGCGGGGGGGTAGATACGCAGTATTTT. It translates to CASSHKPSGGVDTQYF.